The clone carrying this TCR beta chain was observed a handful of times. Hyperthyroidism, newly diagnosed and lasting under 2 months, affected patients aged 18 to 65. The source material, RNA transcripts, was used to amplify TCR beta CDR3 regions. TCR CDR3 underwent first-round RT-PCR with the HTBI primer set. MiXCR, applied by TCRdb to the multiplex PCR reads, yields one record per CDR3 protein. There are more than 500,000 distinct CDR3 sequences in the sample; around 13% occur only once, and about 14% lies in the top ten. These data come from a study of T cells in Graves' hyperthyroidism and ophthalmopathy. The TCR sequence derives from a woman in her forties with Graves' hyperthyroidism. The specimen sequenced was blood.

The CDR3, as DNA: TGTGCCAGCAGTTACACTGGGGGAACCGGCACTGAAGCTTTCTTT. This codes for CASSYTGGTGTEAFF. The genes are TRBV6-6 and TRBJ1-1; tentatively, D is TRBD1 (5 bases). Per the germline V gene, CDR1 is MNHNY and CDR2 is SVGAGI (reference sequence). The CDR3 sequence is 15 residues long. The germline V and J ends were trimmed by 2 bases and 4 bases, with 14 bases remaining between them.